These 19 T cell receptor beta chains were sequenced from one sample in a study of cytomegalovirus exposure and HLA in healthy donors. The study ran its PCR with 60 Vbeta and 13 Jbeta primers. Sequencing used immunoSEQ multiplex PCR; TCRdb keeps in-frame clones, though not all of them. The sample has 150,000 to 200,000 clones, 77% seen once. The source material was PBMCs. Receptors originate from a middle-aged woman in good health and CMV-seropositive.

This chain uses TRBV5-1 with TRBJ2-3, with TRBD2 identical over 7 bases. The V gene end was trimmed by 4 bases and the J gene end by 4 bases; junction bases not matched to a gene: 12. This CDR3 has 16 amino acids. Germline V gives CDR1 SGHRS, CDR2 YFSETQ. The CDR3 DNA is TGCGCCAGCAGCCCAACGCGGGGGACCGTAGCAGATACGCAGTATTTT. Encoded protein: CASSPTRGTVADTQYF.

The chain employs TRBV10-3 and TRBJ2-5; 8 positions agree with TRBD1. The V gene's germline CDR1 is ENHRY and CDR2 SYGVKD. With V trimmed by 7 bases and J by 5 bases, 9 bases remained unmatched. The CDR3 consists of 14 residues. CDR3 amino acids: CAIKDQGAGETQYF. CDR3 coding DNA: TGTGCCATCAAAGACCAGGGGGCGGGCGAGACCCAGTACTTC.

The CDR3 nucleotides read TGTGCCAGCAGCCCGCCCGGACTAGCGGGAGAAACCGGGGAGCTGTTTTTT. It yields the protein CASSPPGLAGETGELFF. This sequence joins TRBV7-9 and TRBJ2-2, with TRBD2 identical over 13 bases. Germline loops: CDR1 SEHNR, CDR2 FQNEAQ (reference sequence). The CDR3 is 17 amino acids. V dropped 5 bases and J dropped 5; count of bases not matched to a gene: 8. The full variable domain, completed using reference TRBV7-9 and TRBJ2-2, is DTGVSQNPRHKITKRGQNVTFRCDPISEHNRLYWYRQTLGQGPEFLTYFQNEAQLEKSRLLSDRFSAERPKGSFSTLEIQRTEQGDSAMYLCASSPPGLAGETGELFFGEGSRLTVL.

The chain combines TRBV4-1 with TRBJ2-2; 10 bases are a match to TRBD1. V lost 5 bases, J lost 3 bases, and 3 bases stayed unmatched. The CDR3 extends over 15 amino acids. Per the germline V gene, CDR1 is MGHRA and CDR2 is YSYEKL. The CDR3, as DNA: TGCGCCAGCAGCAGGGGACAGGGGTACACCGGGGAGCTGTTTTTT. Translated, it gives CASSRGQGYTGELFF.

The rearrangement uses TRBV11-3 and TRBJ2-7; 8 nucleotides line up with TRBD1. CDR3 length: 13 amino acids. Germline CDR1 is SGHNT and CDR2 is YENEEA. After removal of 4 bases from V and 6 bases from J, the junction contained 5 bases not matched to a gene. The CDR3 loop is CASSSDRAGEQYF. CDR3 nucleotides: TGTGCCAGCAGCTCGGACAGGGCGGGCGAGCAGTACTTC.

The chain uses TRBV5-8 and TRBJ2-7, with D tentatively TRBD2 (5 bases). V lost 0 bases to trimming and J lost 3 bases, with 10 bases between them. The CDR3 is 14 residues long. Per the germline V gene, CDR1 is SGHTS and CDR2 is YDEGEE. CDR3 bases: TGTGCCAGCAGCTTGGCCGGGAATCTCTACGAGCAGTACTTC. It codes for CASSLAGNLYEQYF.

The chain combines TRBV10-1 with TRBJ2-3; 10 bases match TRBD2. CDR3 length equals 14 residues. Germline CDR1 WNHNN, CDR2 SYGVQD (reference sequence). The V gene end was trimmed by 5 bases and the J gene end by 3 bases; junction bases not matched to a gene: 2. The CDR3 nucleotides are TGCGCCAGCAGTCGGACTAGCGGTACAGATACGCAGTATTTT. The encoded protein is CASSRTSGTDTQYF.

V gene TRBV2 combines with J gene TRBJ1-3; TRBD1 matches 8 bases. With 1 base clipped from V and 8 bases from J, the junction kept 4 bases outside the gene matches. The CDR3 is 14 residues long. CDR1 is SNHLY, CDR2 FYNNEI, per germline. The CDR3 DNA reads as TGTGCCAGCAGTGAAGGGACAGGGTGGGACACCATATATTTT. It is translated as CASSEGTGWDTIYF.

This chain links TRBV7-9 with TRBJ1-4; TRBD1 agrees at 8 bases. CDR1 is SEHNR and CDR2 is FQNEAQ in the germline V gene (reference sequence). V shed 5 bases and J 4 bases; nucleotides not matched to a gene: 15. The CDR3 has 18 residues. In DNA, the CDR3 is TGTGCCAGCAGCCCTCGGACAGGGTTCAGCACAAGTAATGAAAAACTGTTTTTT. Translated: CASSPRTGFSTSNEKLFF.

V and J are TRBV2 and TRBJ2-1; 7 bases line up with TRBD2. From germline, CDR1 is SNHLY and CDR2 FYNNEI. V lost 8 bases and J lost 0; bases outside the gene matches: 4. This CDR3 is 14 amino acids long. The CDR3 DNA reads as TGTGCCAGCGGCGCTAGCGGCTCCTACAATGAGCAGTTCTTC. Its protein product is CASGASGSYNEQFF.

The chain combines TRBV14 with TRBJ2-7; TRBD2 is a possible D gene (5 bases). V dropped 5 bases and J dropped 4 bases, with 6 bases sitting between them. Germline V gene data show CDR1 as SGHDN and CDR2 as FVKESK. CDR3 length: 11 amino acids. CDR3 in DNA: TGTGCCAGCAGCGGAGGTTACGAGCAGTACTTC. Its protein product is CASSGGYEQYF.

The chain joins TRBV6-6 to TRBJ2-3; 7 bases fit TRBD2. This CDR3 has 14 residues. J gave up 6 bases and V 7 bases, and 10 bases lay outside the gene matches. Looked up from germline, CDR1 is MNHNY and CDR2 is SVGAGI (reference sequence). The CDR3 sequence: CASTESGTRDTQYF. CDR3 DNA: TGTGCCAGCACCGAAAGCGGGACGCGCGATACGCAGTATTTT.

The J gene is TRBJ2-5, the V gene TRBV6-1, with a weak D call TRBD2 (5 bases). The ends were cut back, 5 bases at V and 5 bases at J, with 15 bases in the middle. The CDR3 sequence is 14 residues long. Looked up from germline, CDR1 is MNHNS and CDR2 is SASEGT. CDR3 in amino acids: CASSTGRGAETQYF. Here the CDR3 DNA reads TGTGCCAGCAGTACTGGACGGGGTGCGGAGACCCAGTACTTC.

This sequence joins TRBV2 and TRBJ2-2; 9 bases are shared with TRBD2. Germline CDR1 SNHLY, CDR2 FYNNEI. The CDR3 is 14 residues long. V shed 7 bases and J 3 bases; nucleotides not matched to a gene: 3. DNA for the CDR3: TGTGCCAGCAAGCGACTAGCGGACACCGGGGAGCTGTTTTTT. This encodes CASKRLADTGELFF. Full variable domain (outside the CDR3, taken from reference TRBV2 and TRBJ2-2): EPEVTQTPSHQVTQMGQEVILRCVPISNHLYFYWYRQILGQKVEFLVSFYNNEISEKSEIFDDQFSVERPDGSNFTLKIRSTKLEDSAMYFCASKRLADTGELFFGEGSRLTVL.

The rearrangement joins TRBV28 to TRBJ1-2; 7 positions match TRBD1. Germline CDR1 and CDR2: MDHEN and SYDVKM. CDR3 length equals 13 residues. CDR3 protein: CAYRGRDNYGYTF. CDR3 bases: TGTGCGTACAGGGGTAGGGATAACTATGGCTACACCTTC.

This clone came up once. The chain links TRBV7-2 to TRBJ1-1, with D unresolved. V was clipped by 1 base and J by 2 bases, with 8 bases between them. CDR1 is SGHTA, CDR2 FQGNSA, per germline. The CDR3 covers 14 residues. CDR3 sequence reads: CASSLEYSNTEAFF. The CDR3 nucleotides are TGTGCCAGCAGCTTAGAGTACAGCAACACTGAAGCTTTCTTT.

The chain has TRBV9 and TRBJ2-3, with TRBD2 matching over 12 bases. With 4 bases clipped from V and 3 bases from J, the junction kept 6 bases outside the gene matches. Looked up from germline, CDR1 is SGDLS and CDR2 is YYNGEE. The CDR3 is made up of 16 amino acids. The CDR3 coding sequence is TGTGCCAGCAGCCAGACTAGCGGGAGACGGACAGATACGCAGTATTTT. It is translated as CASSQTSGRRTDTQYF.

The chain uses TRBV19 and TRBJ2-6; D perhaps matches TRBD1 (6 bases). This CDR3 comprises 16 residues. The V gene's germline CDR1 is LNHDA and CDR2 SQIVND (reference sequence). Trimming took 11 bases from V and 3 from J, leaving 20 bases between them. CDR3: CASGVAPLVGANVLTF. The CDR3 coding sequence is TGTGCCTCAGGGGTGGCCCCCTTAGTTGGGGCCAACGTCCTGACTTTC.

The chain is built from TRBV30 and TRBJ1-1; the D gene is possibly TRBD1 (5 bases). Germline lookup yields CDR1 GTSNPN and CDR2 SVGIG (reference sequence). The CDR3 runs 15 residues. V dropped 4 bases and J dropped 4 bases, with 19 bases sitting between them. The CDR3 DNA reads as TGTGCCTGGATTTGGGGGAGGAGCAGCGGCACTGAAGCTTTCTTT. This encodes CAWIWGRSSGTEAFF. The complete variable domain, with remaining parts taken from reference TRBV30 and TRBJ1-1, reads SQTIHQWPATLVQPVGSPLSLECTVEGTSNPNLYWYRQAAGRGLQLLFYSVGIGQISSEVPQNLSASRPQDRQFILSSKKLLLSDSGFYLCAWIWGRSSGTEAFFGQGTRLTVV.